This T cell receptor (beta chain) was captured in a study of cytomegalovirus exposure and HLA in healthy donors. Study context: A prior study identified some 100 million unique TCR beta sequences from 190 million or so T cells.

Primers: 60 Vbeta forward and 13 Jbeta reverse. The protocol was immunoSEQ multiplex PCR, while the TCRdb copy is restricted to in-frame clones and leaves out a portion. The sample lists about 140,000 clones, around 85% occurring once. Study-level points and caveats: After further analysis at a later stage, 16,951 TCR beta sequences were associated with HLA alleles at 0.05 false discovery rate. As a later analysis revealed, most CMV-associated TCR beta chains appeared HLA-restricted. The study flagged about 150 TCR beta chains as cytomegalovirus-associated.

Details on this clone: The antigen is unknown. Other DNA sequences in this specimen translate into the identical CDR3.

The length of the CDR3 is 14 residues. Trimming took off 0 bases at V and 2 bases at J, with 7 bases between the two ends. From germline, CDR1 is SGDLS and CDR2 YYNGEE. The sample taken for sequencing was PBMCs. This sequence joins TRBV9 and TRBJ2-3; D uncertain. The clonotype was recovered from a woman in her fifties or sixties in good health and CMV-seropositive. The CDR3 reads CASSVGGSTDTQYF. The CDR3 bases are TGTGCCAGCAGCGTAGGCGGCTCCACAGATACGCAGTATTTT.